These T cell receptor beta chains were read from a single sample in a study of blood T cell repertoires in COVID-19. The table came from immunoSEQ multiplex PCR; TCRdb's copy has only in-frame clones and leaves some out. In the table there are 150,000 to 180,000 clones, approximately 83% of which are singletons. Sequences were obtained from peripheral blood. All receptors come from a woman in her sixties or seventies with acute or convalescent COVID-19. CDR3s include the opening cysteine and the closing phenylalanine or tryptophan. D genes are given only for firm matches. Clone size, where shown, is once, few, many, or a class for clones that have expanded.

size,length,J,D,V,DNA,CDR3
.,13,TRBJ1-5,.,TRBV12-3/TRBV12-4,TGTGCCAGCACCGACGGGACATCTCAGCCCCAGCATTTT,CASTDGTSQPQHF
.,13,TRBJ2-5,.,TRBV28,TGTGCCAGCAGTTCGGGGTCCCAAGAGACCCAGTACTTC,CASSSGSQETQYF
.,12,TRBJ1-5,.,TRBV28,TGTGCCAGCAGTTTAGGGCATCAGCCCCAGCATTTT,CASSLGHQPQHF
.,17,TRBJ1-1,TRBD1,TRBV3-1/TRBV3-2,TGTGCCAGCAGCCACCGCCAGGGGGCAGAAGTGAACACTGAAGCTTTCTTT,CASSHRQGAEVNTEAFF
once,11,TRBJ2-1,.,TRBV29-1,TGCAGCGAGGGGGGGGCTGGAGAGCAGTTCTTC,CSEGGAGEQFF
.,14,TRBJ1-1,.,TRBV30,TGTGCCTGGAGTGTCCCGCCGATGAGCACTGAAGCTTTCTTT,CAWSVPPMSTEAFF
.,16,TRBJ2-2,TRBD2,TRBV7-2,TGTGCCAGCAGCGGGACTAGCGGGGGGTACACCGGGGAGCTGTTTTTT,CASSGTSGGYTGELFF
.,16,TRBJ1-6,TRBD1,TRBV7-3,TGTGCCAGCAGCCGATCCGGGACAGAATATAATTCACCCCTCCACTTT,CASSRSGTEYNSPLHF
.,15,TRBJ1-2,.,TRBV7-9,TGTGCCAGCAGCTTAAATCATCAACAGAACTATGGCTACACCTTC,CASSLNHQQNYGYTF
.,16,TRBJ2-1,TRBD2,TRBV3-1/TRBV3-2,TGTGCCAGCAGCCTTAGCGGGGGGGACCCCCGGAATGAGCAGTTCTTC,CASSLSGGDPRNEQFF
.,14,TRBJ1-1,TRBD1,TRBV5-1,TGCGCCAGCATCTCCGGGACAGGGGGCACTGAAGCTTTCTTT,CASISGTGGTEAFF
.,15,TRBJ1-2,TRBD1,TRBV19,TGTGCCAGTAGTATAGAAGGGGGCAGCGACTATGGCTACACCTTC,CASSIEGGSDYGYTF
.,14,TRBJ2-5,TRBD2,TRBV4-1,TGCGCCAGCAGCCTAGGGACTAAGCAAGAGACCCAGTACTTC,CASSLGTKQETQYF
once,15,TRBJ2-5,.,TRBV2,TGTGCCAGCAGTGAAGCGCCGGGGAGTACTTTGGCCCAGTACTTC,CASSEAPGSTLAQYF
.,14,TRBJ2-5,.,TRBV18,TGTGCCAGCTCACCAGAGTACGGGGTCGAGACCCAGTACTTC,CASSPEYGVETQYF
few,15,TRBJ1-2,TRBD1,TRBV6-6,TGTGCCAGCAGTTATACAGGGGCCCAATTTTATGGCTACACCTTC,CASSYTGAQFYGYTF
.,17,TRBJ1-6,TRBD1,TRBV4-1,TGCGCCAGCAGCCAAGGGGGACAGGGGGACTGGAGTTCACCCCTCCACTTT,CASSQGGQGDWSSPLHF
.,15,TRBJ2-1,TRBD1,TRBV6-5,TGTGCCAGCGTGGACAGGGCGGATTTTTACAATGAGCAGTTCTTC,CASVDRADFYNEQFF
.,16,TRBJ2-5,TRBD2,TRBV7-2,TGTGCCAGCAGCTTAGCTAGCGGGGGGGGCAAAGAGACCCAGTACTTC,CASSLASGGGKETQYF
.,15,TRBJ1-5,TRBD1,TRBV6-5,TGTGCCAGCAAGAGGGAGACAGGGGGTCAACAGCCCCAGCATTTT,CASKRETGGQQPQHF
.,15,TRBJ1-1,.,TRBV7-9,TGTGCCAGCAGCCCCTCCCGCGGGGTATGGACTGAAGCTTTCTTT,CASSPSRGVWTEAFF
.,15,TRBJ1-6,.,TRBV2,TGTGCCAGCAGTGAGGGCAGGTTAGAGAATTCACCCCTCCACTTT,CASSEGRLENSPLHF
once,15,TRBJ2-1,.,TRBV3-1/TRBV3-2,TGTGCCAGCCGGAGGAGACTAGACCTATACAATGAGCAGTTCTTC,CASRRRLDLYNEQFF
.,15,TRBJ1-1,.,TRBV18,TGTGCCAGCTCACCACGGCCGAGACAGAACACTGAAGCTTTCTTT,CASSPRPRQNTEAFF
.,13,TRBJ1-3,.,TRBV11-2,TGTGCCAGCAGCTTTAAGGGGGAAGACACCATATATTTT,CASSFKGEDTIYF
.,16,TRBJ1-1,TRBD1,TRBV7-3,TGTGCCAGCAGCTTACAGGGGGCGCAGGGTGGCACTGAAGCTTTCTTT,CASSLQGAQGGTEAFF
once,13,TRBJ1-2,.,TRBV3-1/TRBV3-2,TGTGCCAGCAGCCGCGAGGAGAACTATGGCTACACCTTC,CASSREENYGYTF
.,17,TRBJ2-6,.,TRBV6-1,TGTGCCAGCAGTGCACAGGGCCTGAGGGCTGGGGCCAACGTCCTGACTTTC,CASSAQGLRAGANVLTF
.,16,TRBJ2-3,.,TRBV7-9,TGTGCCAGCCTAGAGATCCGGGGGGCGTACACAGATACGCAGTATTTT,CASLEIRGAYTDTQYF
.,15,TRBJ1-1,.,TRBV14,TGTGCCAGCAGCCAAGTGAAGGGGTTGTGGACTGAAGCTTTCTTT,CASSQVKGLWTEAFF
.,13,TRBJ1-2,TRBD1,TRBV19,TGTGCCAGTAGTAATGGCAGGGGGTTGGGCTACACCTTC,CASSNGRGLGYTF
.,13,TRBJ1-2,.,TRBV19,TGTGCCAGTAGTATAGGGCCAAAAGATGGCTACACCTTC,CASSIGPKDGYTF
few,15,TRBJ2-2,TRBD1,TRBV2,TGTGCCAGCAGTGAAGTAAGGGGGCGGGCCGGGGAGCTGTTTTTT,CASSEVRGRAGELFF
.,16,TRBJ1-5,TRBD1,TRBV28,TGTGCCAGCAGCAGTCCGGGACAGGGGGTCAGGCAGCCCCAGCATTTT,CASSSPGQGVRQPQHF
.,15,TRBJ2-3,TRBD1,TRBV9,TGTGCCAGCAGCGCCCGGACAGGCCGCACAGATACGCAGTATTTT,CASSARTGRTDTQYF
.,15,TRBJ1-2,TRBD1,TRBV4-1,TGCGCCAGCAGCCAAGGGGACAGGGCGGGCTATGGCTACACCTTC,CASSQGDRAGYGYTF
.,12,TRBJ1-2,.,TRBV6-5,TGTGCCAGCAGTTTAAAATCCAGGGTCAGCACCTTC,CASSLKSRVSTF
.,13,TRBJ1-2,.,TRBV9,TGTGCCAGCAGCGTAGGTATGTCCTATGGCTACACCTTC,CASSVGMSYGYTF
.,13,TRBJ2-3,.,TRBV5-1,TGCGCCAGCAGCCTATCTAGCACAGATACGCAGTATTTT,CASSLSSTDTQYF
.,17,TRBJ1-1,.,TRBV5-1,TGCGCCAGCAGCTTGCTAGGTCCGGGACACTTGAACACTGAAGCTTTCTTT,CASSLLGPGHLNTEAFF
.,12,TRBJ2-1,TRBD1,TRBV10-1,TGCGCCAGCAGTCGTACAGGGGGTGAGCAGTTCTTC,CASSRTGGEQFF
.,17,TRBJ2-3,TRBD2,TRBV5-4,TGTGCCAGCAGCTTCCGGCGGGGGGGCGCGGAAACAGATACGCAGTATTTT,CASSFRRGGAETDTQYF
.,13,TRBJ1-2,TRBD1,TRBV11-2,TGTGCCAGCAGCCCTCAGACAGGGTACGGCTACACCTTC,CASSPQTGYGYTF
once,15,TRBJ2-3,.,TRBV4-1,TGCGCCAGCAGCCAGGCCCCGGACTCCACAGATACGCAGTATTTT,CASSQAPDSTDTQYF
.,17,TRBJ2-1,TRBD2,TRBV15,TGTGCCACCAGCAGAGATGAAGCGGGGGGGCCATACAATGAGCAGTTCTTC,CATSRDEAGGPYNEQFF
.,15,TRBJ1-2,.,TRBV7-9,TGTGCCAGCAGCGCCAAGGACAGTAAGGACCATGGCTACACCTTC,CASSAKDSKDHGYTF
.,15,TRBJ1-3,.,TRBV3-1/TRBV3-2,TGTGCCAGCAACCTACTGGGGGGCTCTGGAAACACCATATATTTT,CASNLLGGSGNTIYF
.,14,TRBJ1-2,.,TRBV7-3,TGTGCCAGCAGCTCTCAGGTTGGACTTTTCGGCTACACCTTC,CASSSQVGLFGYTF
.,13,TRBJ1-2,.,TRBV27,TGTGCCGGCAGTCCGCGGGAGGGGGGTGGCTACACCTTC,CAGSPREGGGYTF
.,12,TRBJ1-2,.,TRBV3-1/TRBV3-2,TGTGCCAGCAGCCAAGCAGTCTATGGCTACACCTTC,CASSQAVYGYTF
.,15,TRBJ1-5,.,TRBV18,TGTGCCAGCTCACCTGCTGGGGCTCGGAATCAGCCCCAGCATTTT,CASSPAGARNQPQHF
.,14,TRBJ1-5,.,TRBV19,TGTGCCAGTAGTATAGTGGCAAACAATCAGCCCCAGCATTTT,CASSIVANNQPQHF
.,14,TRBJ1-6,.,TRBV19,TGTGCCAGTAGTTCAGAGGTGATAACTTCACCCCTCCACTTT,CASSSEVITSPLHF
few,16,TRBJ1-3,.,TRBV5-8,TGTGCCAGCAGCTTCTACGGACACAACTCTGGAAACACCATATATTTT,CASSFYGHNSGNTIYF
.,16,TRBJ2-3,.,TRBV3-1/TRBV3-2,TGTGCCAGCAGCCAATATGAGGGGGGGGTTACAGATACGCAGTATTTT,CASSQYEGGVTDTQYF